This T cell receptor (beta chain) was captured by sequencing in a study of cytomegalovirus exposure and HLA in healthy donors. With 60 Vbeta and 13 Jbeta primers, the PCR was carried out. The protocol was immunoSEQ multiplex PCR, while the TCRdb copy is restricted to in-frame clones and leaves out a portion. The sample holds 75,000 to 100,000 clones, about 81% seen once. The CDR3 length is 18 residues. The specimen sequenced was PBMCs. The TCR originated in a man aged 40-55 years in good health and CMV-seropositive. The V gene is TRBV12-1, the J gene TRBJ1-6; the DNA was not used to check the table's D call, TRBD1. TRBV12-1 is labeled a pseudogene. For the CDR3, the DNA is TGTGCCAGCAGCCCTGGACAGGGAGGGGCCTCCTATAATTCACCCCTCCACTTT. Protein: CASSPGQGGASYNSPLHF.